The clone carrying this TCR beta chain was observed once. The target antigen is unknown. V dropped 5 bases and J dropped 3 bases, with 11 bases sitting between them. Germline values: CDR1 SQVTM, CDR2 ANQGSEA. The CDR3 is made up of 13 amino acids. This entry belongs to a study of shared clonotypes between healthy human individuals. Study findings and constraints: It was only blood that was sampled, and tissue repertoires likely differ. An anticipated effect of sequencing depth on clonotype sharing among donors was recognized.

At the deep level, the assay was run. Original handling: Filtering of immunoSEQ junctional sequences could not match full-length read filtering. TCRdb's copy holds only in-frame clones and misses some; the assay was immunoSEQ multiplex PCR. V, J and clone size are taken as reported in that table, and D and trimming were inferred from the DNA itself. The sample lists about 490,000 clones, around 78% occurring once. The TCR originated in a woman aged 40 to 50 in good health. Some clones in this sample may be carry-over from other donors' samples. The rearrangement uses TRBV29-1 and TRBJ2-1; D not certain. Sample: PBMCs. CDR3 amino acids: CSVSPAHYNEQFF. DNA of the CDR3: TGCAGCGTTTCCCCCGCTCACTACAATGAGCAGTTCTTC.